This T cell receptor beta chain was identified during a study of persistence of HIV-infected CD4 T cells. Study in general: Isolated cells were CMV- and HIV-1 Gag-responding CD4+ T cells.

The libraries were made with immunoSEQ version 4 in survey mode. The data were produced by immunoSEQ multiplex PCR, yet TCRdb's version contains in-frame clones alone and is incomplete. The table lists 38,000 or so clones, 85% to 90% of them singletons. Cells were stimulated with overlapping HIV-1 Gag 15-mer peptides. CD40L/CD69 double-negative CD45RO-high memory CD4+ T cells were collected. These HIV-1-infected adults initiated suppressive ART in chronic infection. Undetectable plasma HIV-1 RNA below 50 copies/mL lasted at least 4 years. CD4+ T cell counts exceeded 400 cells/uL; CMV serology was positive. As to this clone: Its target is unknown.

The sequenced sample was cultured CD4+ T cells from PBMCs, obtained from a patient who received antiretroviral therapy. The TCR sequence derives from an adult with HIV. The donor label of this sample is uncertain.

The CDR3 DNA reads TGTGCCAGCAGCGTAGGGCAGGGGATGCACTATGGCTACACCTTC. Translated, it gives CASSVGQGMHYGYTF. The genes are TRBV9 and TRBJ1-2; maybe TRBD1 (6 bases). This CDR3 is 15 amino acids long. CDR1 and CDR2 from the germline V gene are SGDLS and YYNGEE. The germline V and J ends were trimmed by 0 bases and 3 bases, with 12 bases remaining between them.